This T cell receptor (beta chain) emerged from a study of low-dose radiotherapy and immunotherapy resistance in tumors. This clonotype was counted many times. At one end the junction does not follow the germline gene, possibly because of a read error. Gene-specific TRAV and TRBV primers were used for first-strand cDNA, covering alpha and beta chains. Both a constant-region primer and a V-primer adapter served to amplify TCRs across roughly 22 PCR cycles. TCRdb re-derived calls from the reads in MiXCR, one entry per CDR3 protein. This sample carries around 65,000 distinct CDR3 sequences, about a quarter of them seen once, and the ten largest clones take approximately 7%. Germline CDR1 reads MNHEY; CDR2 reads SMNVEV (reference sequence). The CDR3 spans 13 residues. The time point is: before trial treatment.

This sample comprised PBMCs, obtained before treatment. The clonotype was recovered from a male donor with rectosigmoid adenocarcinoma. V is TRBV27 and J is TRBJ2-6, with D maybe TRBD1 (6 bases). The CDR3 region has the DNA TGCGCCTCTGGGACACAACTGGCCAACGTCCTGACTTTC. It yields the protein CASGTQLANVLTF.